One and the same sample provided the 16 T cell receptor beta chains below, sequenced in a study of T cell responses to AZD1222 COVID-19 vaccine. Repertoires were generated with immunoSEQ multiplex PCR, while TCRdb's copy carries only in-frame clones and drops some. The sample records under 100,000 clones, approximately 90% being singletons. Sample: peripheral blood, taken 28 days after the second AZD1222 dose. These receptor sequences come from an adult who received the AZD1222 COVID-19 vaccine.

This clone was counted a single time. V gene TRBV25-1 combines with J gene TRBJ1-4, with D hard to call. The CDR3 contains 11 residues. Trimming stripped 3 bases from V and 10 bases from J, with 6 bases between. Per germline, CDR1 MGHDK and CDR2 SYGVNS. CDR3 nucleotides: TGTGCCAGCAGTGATAAGGGAAAACTGTTTTTT. Translation: CASSDKGKLFF. The variable domain in full, completed from reference TRBV25-1 and TRBJ1-4, reads EADIYQTPRYLVIGTGKKITLECSQTMGHDKMYWYQQDPGMELHLIHYSYGVNSTEKGDLSSESTVSRIRTEHFPLTLESARPSHTSQYLCASSDKGKLFFGSGTQLSVL.

The chain links TRBV7-9 to TRBJ1-4, with a possible D match to TRBD1 (6 bases). CDR1 and CDR2 (germline): SEHNR, FQNEAQ (reference sequence). V shed 1 base and J shed 4 bases, with 16 bases lying between them. The CDR3 length is 17 residues. CDR3 coding DNA: TGTGCCAGCAGCTTAGGGGATGGGACACAGATTAATGAAAAACTGTTTTTT. Its protein is CASSLGDGTQINEKLFF.

CDR3 sequence reads: CASSLEDGGQGVPNEKLFF. As DNA, the CDR3 is TGTGCCAGCAGCTTAGAGGACGGGGGACAGGGGGTTCCAAATGAAAAACTGTTTTTT. V and J are TRBV13 and TRBJ1-4; 11 bases are shared with TRBD1. This CDR3 spans 19 amino acids. The germline V gene has CDR1 PRHDT and CDR2 FYEKMQ (reference sequence). Trimming took 1 base from V and 5 from J; bases not matched to a gene: 12.

V usage is TRBV5-1 and J usage is TRBJ1-2; weak D call: TRBD1 (6 bases). The V and J ends lost 4 bases and 7 bases respectively, with 20 bases between them. The CDR3 totals 15 residues. Germline V gene data show CDR1 as SGHRS and CDR2 as YFSETQ. This CDR3 is CASSLRQDPGAGYTF. Written as DNA, the CDR3 is TGCGCCAGCAGCCTCCGACAGGACCCGGGCGCTGGCTACACCTTC.

V gene TRBV7-9 combines with J gene TRBJ1-1; possibly TRBD1 for D (6 bases). Trimming shortened V by 5 bases and J by 1 base, and 14 bases separated the two germline ends. In germline, CDR1 is SEHNR, CDR2 FQNEAQ (reference sequence). The length of the CDR3 is 15 residues. The CDR3 spells CASSLPGGGNTEAFF. Written as DNA, the CDR3 is TGTGCCAGCAGCCTCCCCGGAGGGGGGAACACTGAAGCTTTCTTT. Complete variable domain (other parts from reference TRBV7-9 and TRBJ1-1): DTGVSQNPRHKITKRGQNVTFRCDPISEHNRLYWYRQTLGQGPEFLTYFQNEAQLEKSRLLSDRFSAERPKGSFSTLEIQRTEQGDSAMYLCASSLPGGGNTEAFFGQGTRLTVV.

The chain couples TRBV6-5 to TRBJ1-2, with 10 bases aligning to TRBD1. Germline V gene sequence: CDR1 MNHEY, CDR2 SVGAGI. The CDR3 consists of 14 residues. The V segment lost 5 bases and the J segment 8 bases; nucleotides outside the gene matches: 8. CDR3 in DNA: TGTGCCAGCAGTCGGACAGGGGGTATTAGAGGCTACACCTTC. Its translation is CASSRTGGIRGYTF.

The chain links TRBV7-9 to TRBJ2-5, with a weak D call TRBD1 (5 bases). V shed 4 bases and J shed 3 bases, with 15 bases lying between them. The CDR3 has 15 residues. The germline V gene has CDR1 SEHNR and CDR2 FQNEAQ (reference sequence). The CDR3 bases are TGTGCCAGCAGCTCCGATACCGACAGAGAAGAGACCCAGTACTTC. It is translated as CASSSDTDREETQYF.

The V gene is TRBV5-5, the J gene TRBJ1-1; unclear D gene. V lost 5 bases and J lost 1, with 6 bases in between. Per the germline V gene, CDR1 is SGHKS and CDR2 is YYEKEE (reference sequence). This CDR3 spans 12 amino acids. The CDR3, as DNA: TGTGCCAGCAGTTTCGAGAACACTGAAGCTTTCTTT. This sequence encodes CASSFENTEAFF.

The chain uses TRBV20-1 and TRBJ2-4; 12 bases align to TRBD2. Unmatched junction bases numbered 6, after V lost 3 bases and J lost 0 bases. Germline assignment: CDR1 DFQATT and CDR2 SNEGSKA (reference sequence). There are 17 residues in the CDR3. CDR3 loop: CSASGLAGSLAKNIQYF. The CDR3 DNA sequence: TGCAGTGCTAGTGGACTAGCGGGGTCCCTAGCCAAAAACATTCAGTACTTC.

The chain has TRBV10-1 and TRBJ2-1; D remains ambiguous. The V end was cut by 2 bases, the J end by 3 bases, with 8 bases between. The CDR3 totals 14 residues. Germline CDR1 is WNHNN and CDR2 is SYGVQD (reference sequence). CDR3 region: CASSETKYYNEQFF. In DNA form, the CDR3 reads TGCGCCAGCAGTGAGACTAAATACTACAATGAGCAGTTCTTC.

In DNA, the CDR3 is TGTGCCAGCACCGCGATGGGAGGACTCCAATCCGCGAACACTGAAGCTTTCTTT. Its protein is CASTAMGGLQSANTEAFF. The gene calls are TRBV7-3 and TRBJ1-1; D ambiguous. The V end was cut by 7 bases, the J end by 1 base, with 25 bases between. This CDR3 region has 18 residues. The germline V gene encodes CDR1 SGHTA and CDR2 FQGTGA.

V is TRBV5-6 and J is TRBJ2-3; 8 positions match TRBD2. Germline-derived CDR1 and CDR2 are SGHDT and YYEEEE. Unmatched junction bases numbered 7, after V lost 1 base and J lost 3 bases. This CDR3 is built from 16 residues. CDR3 coding DNA: TGTGCCAGCAGCTTGTCCCCAGGGACTAGAACAGATACGCAGTATTTT. It yields the protein CASSLSPGTRTDTQYF.

V and J are TRBV6-4 and TRBJ1-1; unclear D gene. CDR1 and CDR2 from the germline V gene are MRHNA and SNTAGT. CDR3 length: 14 amino acids. Trimming shortened V by 6 bases and J by 4 bases, and 15 bases separated the two germline ends. CDR3 loop: CASRDPRVSTEAFF. CDR3 bases: TGTGCCAGCAGAGACCCGAGGGTATCCACTGAAGCTTTCTTT.

The chain is built from TRBV19 and TRBJ1-1; D gene ambiguous. Germline lookup yields CDR1 LNHDA and CDR2 SQIVND (reference sequence). The length of the CDR3 is 15 residues. Deletions cut 5 bases from V and 0 bases from J, with 13 bases between. The CDR3 nucleotides read TGTGCCAGTAGTGTTTGGGTCGGATTGAACACTGAAGCTTTCTTT. Translated: CASSVWVGLNTEAFF.

The rearrangement links TRBV5-6 to TRBJ2-3; tentatively, D is TRBD1 (7 bases). The V gene's germline CDR1 is SGHDT and CDR2 YYEEEE. Trimming took 1 base from V and 2 from J, leaving 14 bases between them. The CDR3 is made up of 16 amino acids. The CDR3 spells CASSLFQGGYTDTQYF. DNA for the CDR3: TGTGCCAGCAGCTTGTTTCAGGGGGGATACACAGATACGCAGTATTTT.

This clone was found once. The V call is TRBV7-3, the J call TRBJ1-1, with 8 bases lining up with TRBD1. CDR1 is SGHTA and CDR2 is FQGTGA in the germline V gene. The CDR3 is made up of 15 amino acids. With V trimmed by 1 base and J by 3 bases, 4 bases remained unmatched. The CDR3 region has the DNA TGTGCCAGCAGCTTAATGGGGACAGGCTACACTGAAGCTTTCTTT. Translating gives CASSLMGTGYTEAFF.